A single sample gave rise to the 16 T cell receptor beta chains below, sequenced in a study of blood T cells in healthy people across ages. A sample-barcoded 5' primer and a J-beta primer mix were used in a second PCR of roughly 6 to 12 cycles. TCRdb redid the calling of the 5' RACE reads with MiXCR, one entry per CDR3 protein. Of 1.5 million to 2 million distinct CDR3 sequences listed, about 28% are singletons. The sample comprised blood. The origin of the receptors is a woman aged 30 to 39 in good health.

A few counts support this clonotype. This rearrangement joins TRBV6-1 to TRBJ2-5, with no clear D. This CDR3 has 14 amino acids. Per germline, CDR1 MNHNS and CDR2 SASEGT. Between the trimmed V and J ends, which lost 2 bases and 3 bases, there was a span of 10 bases. CDR3 region: CASSEPGLEETQYF. CDR3 in DNA: TGTGCCAGCAGTGAACCCGGGCTTGAAGAGACCCAGTACTTC.

This clonotype was observed many times. V gene TRBV4-3 combines with J gene TRBJ2-6; no reliable D call. CDR3 size: 16 residues. Trimming took 0 bases from V and 4 from J, leaving 10 bases between them. From germline, CDR1 is LGHNA and CDR2 YSLEER. CDR3 protein: CASSQDQALGANVLTF. The DNA for the CDR3 is TGCGCCAGCAGCCAAGATCAAGCCCTGGGGGCCAACGTCCTGACTTTC.

V gene TRBV11-3 combines with J gene TRBJ1-5, with D possibly matching TRBD1 (6 bases). V dropped 0 bases and J dropped 3 bases, with 12 bases sitting between them. Per the germline V gene, CDR1 is SGHNT and CDR2 is YENEEA. The CDR3 has 16 amino acids. The CDR3 bases are TGTGCCAGCAGCTTAGATCGGGGGGCGACCAATCAGCCCCAGCATTTT. It yields the protein CASSLDRGATNQPQHF.

This clonotype was counted a few times. The chain carries TRBV20-1 and TRBJ2-7, with TRBD1 matching over 9 bases. Germline trimming cut 0 bases from V and 7 bases from J; bases unmatched to any gene: 13. The germline V gene encodes CDR1 DFQATT and CDR2 SNEGSKA (reference sequence). The CDR3 extends over 16 amino acids. The CDR3 DNA is TGCAGTGCTAGAGATATGGGGAGGACAGGGGACTATGAGCAGTACTTC. The encoded protein is CSARDMGRTGDYEQYF.

This clonotype was counted at least ten times. This rearrangement joins TRBV20-1 to TRBJ2-7; D could derive from TRBD1 or TRBD2 (5 bases each). The ends were cut back, 3 bases at V and 0 bases at J, with 9 bases in the middle. The CDR3 spans 13 residues. Germline CDR1 and CDR2: DFQATT and SNEGSKA (reference sequence). CDR3 residues: CSASGTGSYEQYF. CDR3 in DNA: TGCAGTGCTAGCGGGACGGGCTCCTACGAGCAGTACTTC.

Many counts were recorded for this clonotype. V is TRBV7-6 and J is TRBJ1-5; D gene unclear. Germline CDR1 is SGHVS and CDR2 is FNYEAQ. V lost 5 bases, J lost 3 bases, and 8 bases lay in between. The CDR3 runs to 13 residues. The CDR3 region is CASSVDNNQPQHF. The CDR3 region has the DNA TGTGCCAGCAGCGTAGACAACAATCAGCCCCAGCATTTT. The variable domain in full, completed from reference TRBV7-6 and TRBJ1-5, reads GAGVSQSPRYKVTKRGQDVALRCDPISGHVSLYWYRQALGQGPEFLTYFNYEAQQDKSGLPNDRFSAERPEGSISTLTIQRTEQRDSAMYRCASSVDNNQPQHFGDGTRLSIL.

The chain has TRBV6-5 and TRBJ1-1, with D tentatively TRBD1 (5 bases). Trimming took 5 bases from V and 7 from J, leaving 20 bases between them. Germline CDR1 reads MNHEY; CDR2 reads SVGAGI. The CDR3 sequence is 15 residues long. CDR3 sequence: CASSNTGMRDFEAFF. The CDR3 DNA reads as TGTGCCAGCAGTAATACAGGCATGAGGGACTTTGAAGCTTTCTTT.

This clonotype occurred many times. The chain carries TRBV5-1 and TRBJ2-7, with 7 positions matching TRBD1. The CDR3 spans 14 residues. The trim removed 2 bases at V and 2 bases at J, leaving 4 bases unmatched. Germline V lookup: CDR1 SGHRS, CDR2 YFSETQ. The CDR3 loop reads CASSLQGRPYEQYF. For the CDR3, the DNA is TGCGCCAGCAGCTTACAGGGGCGCCCCTACGAGCAGTACTTC.

This clonotype was counted only a few times. This rearrangement joins TRBV3-1 to TRBJ2-3; no reliable D call. V was cut by 0 bases and J by 4 bases, with 14 bases left in between. The CDR3 is made up of 16 amino acids. Per germline, CDR1 LGHDT and CDR2 YNNKEL (reference sequence). The CDR3 DNA follows: TGTGCCAGCAGCCAAGATTGGGCAGTCTTTCCAGATACGCAGTATTTT. This gives the protein CASSQDWAVFPDTQYF.

This CDR3 is CASIRGTSGYNEQFF. CDR3 nucleotides: TGTGCCAGCATCCGTGGGACTAGCGGCTACAATGAGCAGTTCTTC. The chain combines TRBV7-2 with TRBJ2-1; 11 nucleotides align to TRBD2. Germline loops: CDR1 SGHTA, CDR2 FQGNSA. The V gene end was trimmed by 7 bases and the J gene end by 3 bases; junction bases not matched to a gene: 5. The CDR3 is made up of 15 amino acids.

This clonotype came up a few times. J is TRBJ2-1 and V is TRBV6-1; the D gene is possibly TRBD1 (6 bases). This CDR3 contains 16 residues. Germline loops: CDR1 MNHNS, CDR2 SASEGT. V was clipped by 0 bases and J by 2 bases, with 11 bases between them. The CDR3: CASSEATGLPYNEQFF. DNA of the CDR3: TGTGCCAGCAGTGAAGCCACAGGGTTACCCTACAATGAGCAGTTCTTC.

The gene calls are TRBV28 and TRBJ2-1; D is unclear. The CDR3 runs to 15 residues. The V end lost 3 bases, the J end lost 0 bases, and 9 bases lay between the germline ends. Germline V gene data show CDR1 as MDHEN and CDR2 as SYDVKM. CDR3 loop: CASSFRPSSYNEQFF. The CDR3 coding sequence is TGTGCCAGCAGTTTCCGGCCAAGCTCCTACAATGAGCAGTTCTTC.

The chain recombines TRBV29-1 with TRBJ2-1, with D perhaps TRBD2 (5 bases). The CDR3 covers 14 residues. Looked up from germline, CDR1 is SQVTM and CDR2 is ANQGSEA. V shed 3 bases and J shed 7 bases, with 16 bases lying between them. The chain's CDR3 is CSVDSSLSLNEQFF. In DNA, the CDR3 is TGCAGCGTTGACTCTAGCCTCAGTTTGAATGAGCAGTTCTTC.

This clonotype was observed a few times. The chain employs TRBV5-5 and TRBJ2-7; TRBD2 aligns across 8 bases. This CDR3 is 16 amino acids long. CDR1 is SGHKS, CDR2 YYEKEE, per germline (reference sequence). The junction had 10 bases not matched to a gene; V was cut back by 4 bases and J by 1 base. The CDR3 DNA reads TGTGCCAGCAGCCCGGGGGGGGGCCTAAAGTCCTACGAGCAGTACTTC. Encoded protein: CASSPGGGLKSYEQYF. Together with reference TRBV5-5 and TRBJ2-7, the CDR3 gives the full variable domain: DAGVTQSPTHLIKTRGQQVTLRCSPISGHKSVSWYQQVLGQGPQFIFQYYEKEERGRGNFPDRFSARQFPNYSSELNVNALLLGDSALYLCASSPGGGLKSYEQYFGPGTRLTVT.

As regards this clonotype: A read error may produce the germline difference seen at one junction end. This chain uses TRBV20-1 with TRBJ1-4, with unresolved D. CDR1 DFQATT and CDR2 SNEGSKA come from the germline V gene (reference sequence). The CDR3 has 15 residues. CDR3 amino acids: CSARKFGSTSEKLFF. The CDR3 nucleotides are TGCAGCGCGAGGAAGTTCGGGTCTACTAGTGAAAAACTGTTTTTT.

The chain joins TRBV20-1 to TRBJ1-5, with TRBD1 as a possible D gene (6 bases). Germline CDR1 DFQATT, CDR2 SNEGSKA (reference sequence). This CDR3 comprises 15 residues. V gave up 5 bases and J gave up 4 bases, with 18 bases separating them. CDR3 protein: CSAETGGSGNQPQHF. The CDR3 coding sequence is TGCAGTGCTGAGACGGGGGGCTCAGGGAATCAGCCCCAGCATTTT.